This T cell receptor (beta chain) emerged from a study of metastatic and nonmetastatic thyroid tumors. In the study overall: Repertoire data that came from the blood and tumor or nodule tissue of malignant and benign thyroid patients were compared. Study outcomes and limitations: Malignant tumors reportedly showed significantly higher TCR beta diversity than benign nodules in both blood and tumor.

In the source study's methods: What underpinned the distant-metastasis classifier for papillary thyroid cancer was the set of CDR3 differences across clinicopathological groups. TCRdb reprocessed the PCR reads using MiXCR. Clone size and V and J calls follow TCRdb, not the original study. The sample has 39,000 or so clones, roughly 45% seen once. A word on this clone: Its antigen is currently unknown.

Thyroid surgery took place with no prior treatment in any patient. The germline CDR1 and CDR2 sequences are MGHRA and YSYEKL. The CDR3 loop spans 15 amino acids. Trimming at V came to 3 bases and at J to 6 bases, leaving 4 bases not matched to a gene. This chain connects TRBV4-1 to TRBJ2-2; 10 bases map to TRBD1. The sequenced sample was tumor tissue. This receptor was obtained from a male donor with papillary thyroid cancer or a benign thyroid nodule (not recorded which). Some clones in this sample may be carry-over from other donors' samples. CDR3 region: CASSQTGGIPGELFF. The CDR3 DNA follows: TGCGCCAGCAGCCAGACAGGGGGCATTCCCGGGGAGCTGTTTTTT.